This T cell receptor (beta chain) is from a study of shared clonotypes between healthy human individuals. Original handling: From ImmunoSEQ came sequences covering only the junction and carrying no quality scores, so filtering differed. Data came from immunoSEQ multiplex PCR; TCRdb stores just in-frame clones and leaves some out. That table furnishes V, J and clone size, whereas the DNA furnished D and trimming. The sample holds about 680,000 clones, just over 90% seen once. The ends were cut back, 2 bases at V and 0 bases at J, with 9 bases in the middle. The germline gives CDR1 WNHNN, CDR2 SYGVQD (reference sequence). The CDR3 runs to 15 residues. Comments on this clone: The target antigen is unknown.

Naive CD8 cells lacked CD45RO and underwent positive selection for CCR7, leaving out terminally differentiated effector memory CD45RA+ cells. Findings and caveats of the study: Roughly 5% was the fraction of naive CD4 clonotypes found shared across several donors.

The clonotype comes from a man younger than 40 in good health. The chain employs TRBV10-1 and TRBJ2-3; D is unresolved. Sequencing was carried out using naive CD8+ T cells sorted from blood. As DNA, the CDR3 is TGCGCCAGCAGTGAGGTTGCGGAGAGCACAGATACGCAGTATTTT. The encoded protein is CASSEVAESTDTQYF.